The rows below give T cell receptor beta chains drawn from one sample of a study of T-cell reconstitution after alpha-beta-depleted transplantation in children. One entry per CDR3 protein, called by TCRdb with MiXCR from the PCR reads. Here the sample spans approximately 420,000 distinct CDR3 sequences, approximately 11% being singletons. The specimen was PBMCs from the stem cell graft donor, collected from the stem cell graft. The receptor set was obtained from a human donor who donated a stem cell graft to a child with acute myeloid leukemia. The CDR3 runs from the conserved cysteine through the conserved F or W. The order of the fields is CDR3 protein, CDR3 DNA, J gene, clone size, D gene, V gene. D genes are given only for firm matches. Clone size is given for some rows only: seen once, a few or many times, or a class if the clone is expanded.

CDR3 protein: CSALAGIGVQETQYF; CDR3 DNA: TGCAGTGCCCTGGCGGGGATCGGTGTCCAAGAGACCCAGTACTTC; J gene: TRBJ2-5; clone size: few; D gene: -; V gene: TRBV20-1
CDR3 protein: CASRGTGGMETQYF; CDR3 DNA: TGTGCCAGCAGAGGGACAGGCGGAATGGAGACCCAGTACTTC; J gene: TRBJ2-5; clone size: -; D gene: TRBD1; V gene: TRBV6-1
CDR3 protein: CASSEADRKNEQFF; CDR3 DNA: TGTGCCAGCAGTGAAGCGGACAGGAAAAATGAGCAGTTCTTC; J gene: TRBJ2-1; clone size: few; D gene: TRBD1; V gene: TRBV2
CDR3 protein: CSARDQTEAFF; CDR3 DNA: TGCAGTGCTAGAGATCAAACTGAAGCTTTCTTT; J gene: TRBJ1-1; clone size: -; D gene: -; V gene: TRBV20-1
CDR3 protein: CASSNEPGTRGGPRNEQFF; CDR3 DNA: TGCGCCAGCAGCAATGAACCCGGGACACGCGGGGGGCCAAGGAATGAGCAGTTCTTC; J gene: TRBJ2-1; clone size: -; D gene: TRBD2; V gene: TRBV5-1
CDR3 protein: CSARDDVSGRGSDHEQFF; CDR3 DNA: TGCAGTGCTAGAGATGATGTTAGCGGGAGAGGGAGTGATCATGAGCAGTTCTTC; J gene: TRBJ2-1; clone size: many; D gene: TRBD2; V gene: TRBV20-1
CDR3 protein: CASSGPLAVEQYF; CDR3 DNA: TGCGCCAGCAGCGGGCCCCTAGCGGTCGAGCAGTACTTC; J gene: TRBJ2-7; clone size: few; D gene: TRBD2; V gene: TRBV5-1
CDR3 protein: CATSPRGAINEQYF; CDR3 DNA: TGTGCCACCAGCCCCCGGGGGGCGATTAACGAGCAGTACTTC; J gene: TRBJ2-7; clone size: -; D gene: -; V gene: TRBV15
CDR3 protein: CASSSPTVSNTEAFF; CDR3 DNA: TGTGCCAGCAGTTCCCCGACAGTCTCGAACACTGAAGCTTTCTTT; J gene: TRBJ1-1; clone size: few; D gene: -; V gene: TRBV12-3/TRBV12-4
CDR3 protein: CASSQLQGGGSYEQYF; CDR3 DNA: TGCGCCAGCAGCCAATTACAGGGGGGAGGCTCCTACGAGCAGTACTTC; J gene: TRBJ2-7; clone size: -; D gene: TRBD1; V gene: TRBV4-1
CDR3 protein: CASSREQTSGSYEHYF; CDR3 DNA: TGTGCCAGCAGCCGCGAGCAGACTAGCGGGAGCTACGAGCACTACTTC; J gene: TRBJ2-7; clone size: -; D gene: TRBD2; V gene: TRBV4-2
CDR3 protein: CASSPHTTWTDSNQPQHF; CDR3 DNA: TGTGCCAGCTCACCACATACCACATGGACTGATAGCAATCAGCCCCAGCATTTT; J gene: TRBJ1-5; clone size: -; D gene: -; V gene: TRBV18
CDR3 protein: CASNPGQGIEQFF; CDR3 DNA: TGTGCCAGCAATCCGGGACAGGGGATTGAGCAGTTCTTC; J gene: TRBJ2-1; clone size: few; D gene: TRBD1; V gene: TRBV6-5
CDR3 protein: CASSQIRGQDTQYF; CDR3 DNA: TGCGCCAGCAGCCAAATCCGAGGGCAAGATACGCAGTATTTT; J gene: TRBJ2-3; clone size: few; D gene: -; V gene: TRBV4-1
CDR3 protein: CSAATLEGRETQYF; CDR3 DNA: TGCAGTGCTGCGACACTGGAGGGCCGGGAGACCCAGTACTTC; J gene: TRBJ2-5; clone size: -; D gene: -; V gene: TRBV20-1
CDR3 protein: CASSPRTGRSPLHF; CDR3 DNA: TGTGCCAGCAGTCCCAGGACAGGGCGATCACCCCTCCACTTT; J gene: TRBJ1-6; clone size: few; D gene: TRBD1; V gene: TRBV27
CDR3 protein: CASSNRQGAYDYEQYF; CDR3 DNA: TGTGCCAGCAGCAACAGACAGGGGGCGTATGACTACGAGCAGTACTTC; J gene: TRBJ2-7; clone size: few; D gene: -; V gene: TRBV21-1
CDR3 protein: CASSLAVGQQAGELFF; CDR3 DNA: TGCGCCAGCAGCTTGGCGGTGGGACAGCAGGCCGGGGAGCTGTTTTTT; J gene: TRBJ2-2; clone size: few; D gene: TRBD1; V gene: TRBV5-1
CDR3 protein: CASSVAGPRGDTQYF; CDR3 DNA: TGTGCCAGCAGCGTAGCGGGGCCTCGCGGAGATACGCAGTATTTT; J gene: TRBJ2-3; clone size: -; D gene: -; V gene: TRBV9
CDR3 protein: CAISESYTDNQPQHF; CDR3 DNA: TGTGCCATCAGTGAGTCGTACACTGACAATCAGCCCCAGCATTTT; J gene: TRBJ1-5; clone size: many; D gene: -; V gene: TRBV10-3
CDR3 protein: CASSLPGGDWDQFF; CDR3 DNA: TGTGCCAGCAGCCTACCCGGGGGGGACTGGGACCAGTTCTTC; J gene: TRBJ2-1; clone size: -; D gene: TRBD2; V gene: TRBV4-2
CDR3 protein: CSARDTATSTDTQYF; CDR3 DNA: TGCAGTGCTAGAGACACAGCTACTAGCACAGATACGCAGTATTTT; J gene: TRBJ2-3; clone size: -; D gene: -; V gene: TRBV20-1
CDR3 protein: CASENLAGVGDTQYF; CDR3 DNA: TGTGCCAGCGAGAACCTAGCGGGAGTTGGAGATACGCAGTATTTT; J gene: TRBJ2-3; clone size: few; D gene: TRBD2; V gene: TRBV25-1
CDR3 protein: CASSSTGKSTDTQYF; CDR3 DNA: TGTGCCAGCAGCTCGACAGGGAAGAGCACAGATACGCAGTATTTT; J gene: TRBJ2-3; clone size: -; D gene: TRBD1; V gene: TRBV7-9
CDR3 protein: CASSLDVRRF; CDR3 DNA: TGTGCCAGCAGCTTAGATGTCAGGCGCTTC; J gene: TRBJ1-2; clone size: -; D gene: -; V gene: TRBV7-9
CDR3 protein: CSARDREAGELFF; CDR3 DNA: TGCAGTGCTAGAGATCGGGAGGCCGGGGAGCTGTTTTTT; J gene: TRBJ2-2; clone size: few; D gene: TRBD2; V gene: TRBV20-1
CDR3 protein: CASSPRMGSLAKNIQYF; CDR3 DNA: TGTGCCAGCAGCCCACGGATGGGTAGTCTAGCCAAAAACATTCAGTACTTC; J gene: TRBJ2-4; clone size: few; D gene: -; V gene: TRBV12-3/TRBV12-4
CDR3 protein: CASSLSQSYEQYF; CDR3 DNA: TGTGCCAGCAGCTTATCCCAGTCCTACGAGCAGTACTTC; J gene: TRBJ2-7; clone size: many; D gene: -; V gene: TRBV7-2
CDR3 protein: CSARNGAGVSQYF; CDR3 DNA: TGCAGTGCTAGAAACGGGGCCGGGGTCTCCCAGTACTTC; J gene: TRBJ2-5; clone size: many; D gene: -; V gene: TRBV20-1
CDR3 protein: CASSPGTGNSPLHF; CDR3 DNA: TGTGCCAGCAGCCCCGGGACAGGTAATTCACCCCTCCACTTT; J gene: TRBJ1-6; clone size: many; D gene: TRBD1; V gene: TRBV3-1
CDR3 protein: CASSPVTLGTIQETQYF; CDR3 DNA: TGTGCCAGCAGCCCCGTCACCCTTGGGACAATTCAAGAGACCCAGTACTTC; J gene: TRBJ2-5; clone size: few; D gene: -; V gene: TRBV7-9
CDR3 protein: CASSELGGGQWSTEAFF; CDR3 DNA: TGTGCCAGCAGTGAATTGGGAGGGGGCCAGTGGAGCACTGAAGCTTTCTTT; J gene: TRBJ1-1; clone size: few; D gene: TRBD1; V gene: TRBV6-1
CDR3 protein: CASNSGLEAFF; CDR3 DNA: TGTGCCAGCAACTCGGGGCTTGAAGCTTTCTTT; J gene: TRBJ1-1; clone size: few; D gene: -; V gene: TRBV27
CDR3 protein: CASSLASAYGYTF; CDR3 DNA: TGCGCCAGCAGCTTGGCCTCTGCCTATGGCTACACCTTC; J gene: TRBJ1-2; clone size: -; D gene: -; V gene: TRBV5-1
CDR3 protein: CASSSPVGGSRAEQYF; CDR3 DNA: TGCGCCAGCAGCTCGCCGGTAGGAGGGTCCCGGGCGGAGCAGTATTTT; J gene: TRBJ2-3; clone size: -; D gene: -; V gene: TRBV5-1
CDR3 protein: CASSSQGFNNEQFF; CDR3 DNA: TGTGCCAGCAGTTCACAGGGTTTCAACAATGAGCAGTTCTTC; J gene: TRBJ2-1; clone size: -; D gene: -; V gene: TRBV12-3/TRBV12-4
CDR3 protein: CASSQDQGLEYGYTF; CDR3 DNA: TGCGCCAGCAGCCAAGATCAGGGATTAGAATATGGCTACACCTTC; J gene: TRBJ1-2; clone size: -; D gene: -; V gene: TRBV4-3
CDR3 protein: CSVETGGDTQYF; CDR3 DNA: TGCAGCGTGGAAACAGGGGGAGATACGCAGTATTTT; J gene: TRBJ2-3; clone size: many; D gene: TRBD1; V gene: TRBV29-1
CDR3 protein: CASGLPQLQGTVF; CDR3 DNA: TGTGCTAGTGGTTTGCCTCAACTACAGGGTACGGTCTTC; J gene: TRBJ2-1; clone size: -; D gene: -; V gene: TRBV12-5
CDR3 protein: CASSPPGLAGLSYNEQFF; CDR3 DNA: TGTGCCAGTAGCCCACCGGGACTAGCGGGCCTCTCCTACAATGAGCAGTTCTTC; J gene: TRBJ2-1; clone size: -; D gene: TRBD2; V gene: TRBV19
CDR3 protein: CASSDWAVNTEAFF; CDR3 DNA: TGTGCCAGCAGTGATTGGGCAGTGAACACTGAAGCTTTCTTT; J gene: TRBJ1-1; clone size: -; D gene: -; V gene: TRBV6-1
CDR3 protein: CATWLRVDPKNIQYF; CDR3 DNA: TGTGCCACTTGGCTGCGGGTTGATCCCAAAAACATTCAGTACTTC; J gene: TRBJ2-4; clone size: many; D gene: -; V gene: TRBV24-1
CDR3 protein: CSARDGARPREYEQYF; CDR3 DNA: TGCAGTGCTAGAGATGGCGCACGTCCCCGGGAATACGAGCAGTACTTC; J gene: TRBJ2-7; clone size: few; D gene: -; V gene: TRBV20-1